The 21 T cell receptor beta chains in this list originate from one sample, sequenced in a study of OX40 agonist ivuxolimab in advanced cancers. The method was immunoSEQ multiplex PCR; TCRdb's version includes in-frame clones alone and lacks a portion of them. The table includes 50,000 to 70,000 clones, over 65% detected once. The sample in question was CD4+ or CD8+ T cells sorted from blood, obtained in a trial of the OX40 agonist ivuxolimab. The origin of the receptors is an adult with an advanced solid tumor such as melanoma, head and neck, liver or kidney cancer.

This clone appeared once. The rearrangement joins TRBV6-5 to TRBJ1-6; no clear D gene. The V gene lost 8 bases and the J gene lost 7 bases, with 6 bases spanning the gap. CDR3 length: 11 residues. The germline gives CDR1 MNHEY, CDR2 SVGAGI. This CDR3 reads CASGGNSPLHF. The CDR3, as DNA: TGTGCCAGCGGCGGAAATTCACCCCTCCACTTT.

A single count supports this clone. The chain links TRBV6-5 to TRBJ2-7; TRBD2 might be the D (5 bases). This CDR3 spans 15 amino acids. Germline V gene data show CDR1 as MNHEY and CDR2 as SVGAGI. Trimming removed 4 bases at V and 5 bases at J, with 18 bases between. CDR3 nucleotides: TGTGCCAGCAGTTTCGGAGGAAGCTTTGTCCACGAGCAGTACTTC. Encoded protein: CASSFGGSFVHEQYF.

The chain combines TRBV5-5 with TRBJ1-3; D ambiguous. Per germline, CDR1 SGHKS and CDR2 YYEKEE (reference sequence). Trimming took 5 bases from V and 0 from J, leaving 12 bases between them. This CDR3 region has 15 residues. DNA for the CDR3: TGTGCCAGCAGTTCACTACAGCCCTCTGGAAACACCATATATTTT. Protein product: CASSSLQPSGNTIYF. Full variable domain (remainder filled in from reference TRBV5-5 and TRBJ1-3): DAGVTQSPTHLIKTRGQQVTLRCSPISGHKSVSWYQQVLGQGPQFIFQYYEKEERGRGNFPDRFSARQFPNYSSELNVNALLLGDSALYLCASSSLQPSGNTIYFGEGSWLTVV.

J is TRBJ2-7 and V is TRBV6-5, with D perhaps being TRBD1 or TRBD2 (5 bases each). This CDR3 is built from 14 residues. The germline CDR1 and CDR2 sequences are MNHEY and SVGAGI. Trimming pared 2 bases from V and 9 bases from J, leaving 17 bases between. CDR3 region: CASSYGTANSRQYF. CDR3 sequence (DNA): TGTGCCAGCAGTTACGGGACGGCGAACTCACGGCAGTACTTC.

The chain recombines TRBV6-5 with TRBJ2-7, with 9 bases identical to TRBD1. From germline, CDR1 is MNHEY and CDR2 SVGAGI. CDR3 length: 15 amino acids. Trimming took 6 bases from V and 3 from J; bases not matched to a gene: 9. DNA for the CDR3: TGTGCCAGCAGAGGGACCGGGACAGGGAGCTACGAGCAGTACTTC. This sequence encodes CASRGTGTGSYEQYF.

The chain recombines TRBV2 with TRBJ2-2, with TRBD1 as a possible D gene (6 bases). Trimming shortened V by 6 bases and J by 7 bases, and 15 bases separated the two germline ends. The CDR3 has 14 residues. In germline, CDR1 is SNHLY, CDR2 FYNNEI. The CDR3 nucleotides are TGTGCCAGCAGCGTATCAGGGGCTTTCGGGGAGCTGTTTTTT. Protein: CASSVSGAFGELFF.

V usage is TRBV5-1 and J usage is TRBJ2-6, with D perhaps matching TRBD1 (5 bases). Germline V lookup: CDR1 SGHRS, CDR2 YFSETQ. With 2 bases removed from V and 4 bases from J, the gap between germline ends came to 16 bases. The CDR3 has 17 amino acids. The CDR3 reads CASSLLITGTGANVLTF. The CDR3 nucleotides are TGCGCCAGCAGCTTACTTATTACAGGAACCGGGGCCAACGTCCTGACTTTC.

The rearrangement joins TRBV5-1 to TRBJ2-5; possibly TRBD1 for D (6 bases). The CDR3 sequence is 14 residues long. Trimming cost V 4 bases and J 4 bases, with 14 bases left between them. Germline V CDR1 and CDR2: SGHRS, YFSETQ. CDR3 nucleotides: TGCGCCAGCAGCATCCAAAAAGGGGGAGAGACCCAGTACTTC. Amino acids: CASSIQKGGETQYF.

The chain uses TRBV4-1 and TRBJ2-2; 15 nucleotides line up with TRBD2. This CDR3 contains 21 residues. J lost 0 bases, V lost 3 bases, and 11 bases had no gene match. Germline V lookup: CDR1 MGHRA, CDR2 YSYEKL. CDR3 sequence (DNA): TGCGCCAGCAGCCATAGGCCCGGGACTAGCGGGGGGACAACGAACACCGGGGAGCTGTTTTTT. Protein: CASSHRPGTSGGTTNTGELFF.

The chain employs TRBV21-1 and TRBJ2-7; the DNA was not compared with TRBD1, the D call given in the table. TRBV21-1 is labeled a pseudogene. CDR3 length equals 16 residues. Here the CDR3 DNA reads TGTGCCAGCAGCAACCCCCCGGACAGGGGATTTTACGAGCAGTACTTC. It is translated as CASSNPPDRGFYEQYF.

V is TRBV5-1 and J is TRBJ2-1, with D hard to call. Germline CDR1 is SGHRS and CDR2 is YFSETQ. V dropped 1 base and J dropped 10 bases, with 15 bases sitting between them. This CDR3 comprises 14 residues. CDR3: CASSLTSGSMEQFF. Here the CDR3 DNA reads TGCGCCAGCAGCTTGACCTCCGGCTCGATGGAGCAGTTCTTC.

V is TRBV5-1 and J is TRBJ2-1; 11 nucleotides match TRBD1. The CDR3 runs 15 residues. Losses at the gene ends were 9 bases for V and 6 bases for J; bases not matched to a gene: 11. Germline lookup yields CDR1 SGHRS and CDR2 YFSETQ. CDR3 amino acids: CATRPSGTGGNEQFF. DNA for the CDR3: TGCGCCACCCGCCCCTCCGGGACAGGGGGCAATGAGCAGTTCTTC.

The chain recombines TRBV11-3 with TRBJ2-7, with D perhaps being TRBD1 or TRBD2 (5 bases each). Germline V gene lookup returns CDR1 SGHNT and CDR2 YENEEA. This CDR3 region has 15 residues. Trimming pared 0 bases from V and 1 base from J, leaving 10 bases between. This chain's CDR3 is CASSLDRDRSYEQYF. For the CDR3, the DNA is TGTGCCAGCAGCTTAGATAGGGACCGATCCTACGAGCAGTACTTC.

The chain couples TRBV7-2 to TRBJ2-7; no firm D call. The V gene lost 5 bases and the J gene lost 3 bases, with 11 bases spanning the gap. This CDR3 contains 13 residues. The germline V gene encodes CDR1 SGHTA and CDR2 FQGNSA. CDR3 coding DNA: TGTGCCAGCAGCACCTACAGTGACTACGAGCAGTACTTC. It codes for CASSTYSDYEQYF.

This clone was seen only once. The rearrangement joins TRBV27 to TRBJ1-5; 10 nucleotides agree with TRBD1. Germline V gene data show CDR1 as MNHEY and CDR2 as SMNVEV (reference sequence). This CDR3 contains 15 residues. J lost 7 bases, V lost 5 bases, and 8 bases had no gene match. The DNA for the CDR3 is TGTGCCAGCAGTCCCAGGGGACAGGGGAGACAGCCCCAGCATTTT. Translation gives CASSPRGQGRQPQHF.

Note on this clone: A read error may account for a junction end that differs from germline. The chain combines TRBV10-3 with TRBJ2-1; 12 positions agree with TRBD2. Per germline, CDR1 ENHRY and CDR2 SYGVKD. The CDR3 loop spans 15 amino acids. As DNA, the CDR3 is TGTGCCATCAGTGAGGGGCTAGCGGGGGGGCCTCTTTCCCTCTTC. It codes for CAISEGLAGGPLSLF.

CDR3 region: CASSLKGHTNTGELFF. Here the CDR3 DNA reads TGTGCCAGCAGCTTAAAGGGACATACGAACACCGGGGAGCTGTTTTTT. The chain combines TRBV7-3 with TRBJ2-2, with D possibly TRBD1 on 6 matching bases. V lost 1 base to trimming and J lost 0 bases, with 9 bases between them. The CDR3 consists of 16 residues. Germline loops: CDR1 SGHTA, CDR2 FQGTGA.

CDR3 coding DNA: TGTGCCAGCAGTGGTATAGCTCTGGCAGATACGCAGTATTTT. Its protein is CASSGIALADTQYF. The chain carries TRBV6-1 and TRBJ2-3, with D hard to call. V lost 4 bases and J 4 bases, leaving 12 bases between the germline ends. Germline V gives CDR1 MNHNS, CDR2 SASEGT. The CDR3 has 14 residues.

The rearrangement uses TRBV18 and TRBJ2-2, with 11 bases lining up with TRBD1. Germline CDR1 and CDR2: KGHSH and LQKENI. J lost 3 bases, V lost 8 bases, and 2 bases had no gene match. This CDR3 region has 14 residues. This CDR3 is CASKGQGDTGELFF. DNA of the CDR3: TGTGCCAGCAAGGGACAGGGGGACACCGGGGAGCTGTTTTTT.

The CDR3 nucleotides are TGTGCCAGCAGCTTGGGTAACCGGGTGAACACTGAAGCTTTCTTT. Amino acid sequence: CASSLGNRVNTEAFF. The V gene is TRBV5-6, the J gene TRBJ1-1, with D hard to call. CDR3 size: 15 residues. Looked up from germline, CDR1 is SGHDT and CDR2 is YYEEEE. V lost 0 bases to trimming and J lost 0 bases, with 9 bases between them.

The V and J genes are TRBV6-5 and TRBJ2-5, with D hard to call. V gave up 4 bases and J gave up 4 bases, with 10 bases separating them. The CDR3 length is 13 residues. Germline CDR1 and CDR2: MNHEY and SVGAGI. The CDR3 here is CASSFGFRETQYF. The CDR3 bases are TGTGCCAGCAGTTTTGGGTTTCGAGAGACCCAGTACTTC.